This is a list of T cell receptor beta chains from one sample in a study of beta chain features in type 1 diabetes. Assay used: immunoSEQ multiplex PCR; TCRdb lists only in-frame clones, some missing. The repertoire has 300,000 to 400,000 clones, about 11% of them found once; the top ten carry around 0.015%. Sequencing was done on a sample of naive CD4+ T cells from blood. The receptors here all came from a woman under 40 in good health. The conserved cysteine and the conserved F or W are not part of the CDR3 here. Not all rows give a size; the values are once, few, many and, for expanded clones, a class.

v_gene: TRBV10-3
abundance: few
CDR3aa: AISEQGINSAF

v_gene: TRBV11-2
abundance: -
CDR3aa: ASSLMGSTEAF

v_gene: TRBV14
abundance: -
CDR3aa: ASSPISGRADSGANVLT

v_gene: TRBV4-3
abundance: -
CDR3aa: ASSQDQGLDTDTQY

v_gene: TRBV7-9
abundance: -
CDR3aa: ASSVTGRNNEQF

v_gene: TRBV19
abundance: few
CDR3aa: ASSISPGLPGMDTQY

v_gene: TRBV14
abundance: -
CDR3aa: ASSRGSGALNEQF

v_gene: TRBV9
abundance: -
CDR3aa: ASSALVGKDTQY

v_gene: TRBV27
abundance: -
CDR3aa: ASSLTPSSYEQY

v_gene: TRBV19
abundance: few
CDR3aa: ASSSSFSSGVYEQY

v_gene: TRBV5-1
abundance: -
CDR3aa: ASSGTGDSYEQY

v_gene: TRBV18
abundance: few
CDR3aa: ASSPSLAGGNNEQF

v_gene: TRBV4-3
abundance: few
CDR3aa: ASSQVLLAGEETQY

v_gene: TRBV7-2
abundance: -
CDR3aa: ASSYTGTGPYEQY

v_gene: TRBV28
abundance: few
CDR3aa: ATLINFGYEQY

v_gene: TRBV28
abundance: -
CDR3aa: ASSYYGQGSYNEQF

v_gene: TRBV11-2
abundance: few
CDR3aa: ASSLGRQGMGRETQY

v_gene: TRBV18
abundance: -
CDR3aa: ASSPLADTYNEQF

v_gene: TRBV25-1
abundance: -
CDR3aa: ASSTSGTVGNTIY

v_gene: TRBV9
abundance: -
CDR3aa: ASSVERLAGSSYNEQF